This T cell receptor (beta chain) was captured by sequencing in a study of blood T cell repertoires in COVID-19. Participants came from under 30 US areas, aged roughly 18 to 89 years. Cohort assignment relied on participant-reported clinical history. Two negative PCRs, clearance, or symptom resolution characterized the recovered Cohort 3 donors. CDR1 and CDR2 from the germline V gene are SGHDT and YYEEEE. V was clipped by 6 bases and J by 3 bases, with 16 bases between them. The CDR3 spans 14 residues. As originally analysed: Amplification of reference gene primers provided the estimated nucleated cell counts. Here immunoSEQ multiplex PCR was the method, and the copy in TCRdb shows in-frame clones only, minus some. That table supplies the V and J calls and clone size; D and trimming were determined from the DNA. The sample lists a few hundred thousand clones, 82% occurring once.

Sequencing used PBMCs or T cells enriched from blood (not recorded which). The TCR originated in a woman between 55 and 75 years old who had recovered from COVID-19. This chain joins TRBV5-6 and TRBJ2-7; perhaps TRBD1 as D (6 bases). The chain's CDR3 is CASILSGVLYEQYF. CDR3 nucleotide sequence: TGTGCCAGCATCCTATCAGGGGTCCTCTACGAGCAGTACTTC.